This T cell receptor beta chain was sequenced in a study of shared clonotypes between healthy human individuals. The V gene lost 3 bases and the J gene lost 4 bases, with 12 bases spanning the gap. The CDR3 contains 14 residues. CDR1 is MNHNS, CDR2 SASEGT, per germline. Assay: immunoSEQ multiplex PCR; the TCRdb copy retains only in-frame clones and omits some. In the table there are about 2 million clones, 90% to 95% of which are singletons. The source of this sequence is a man in his late teens or twenties in good health. This rearrangement joins TRBV6-1 to TRBJ1-1, with TRBD1 as a possible D gene (5 bases). The source material was naive CD4+ T cells sorted from blood. Subset meaning: CD45RA+ positively selected. CDR3 nucleotide sequence: TGTGCCAGCAGTGATTATGAGGGGATCACTGAAGCTTTCTTT. Translated: CASSDYEGITEAFF.